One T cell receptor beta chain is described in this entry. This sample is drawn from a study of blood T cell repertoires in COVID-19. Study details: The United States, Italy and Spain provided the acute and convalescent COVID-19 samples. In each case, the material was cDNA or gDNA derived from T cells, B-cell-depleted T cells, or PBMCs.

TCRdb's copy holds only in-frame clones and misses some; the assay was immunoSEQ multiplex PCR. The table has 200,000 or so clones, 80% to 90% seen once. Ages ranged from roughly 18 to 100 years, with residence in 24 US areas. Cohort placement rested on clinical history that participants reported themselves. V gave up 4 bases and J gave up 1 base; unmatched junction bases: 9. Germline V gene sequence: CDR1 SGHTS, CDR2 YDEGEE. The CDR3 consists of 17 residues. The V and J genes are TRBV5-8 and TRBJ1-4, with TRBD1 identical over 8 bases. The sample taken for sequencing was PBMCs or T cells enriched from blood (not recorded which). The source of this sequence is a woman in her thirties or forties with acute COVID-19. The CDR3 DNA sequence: TGTGCCAGCAGCCGAGGGCAGGGGGCTAGAACTAATGAAAAACTGTTTTTT. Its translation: CASSRGQGARTNEKLFF. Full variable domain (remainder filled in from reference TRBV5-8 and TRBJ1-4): EAGVTQSPTHLIKTRGQQATLRCSPISGHTSVYWYQQALGLGLQFLLWYDEGEERNRGNFPPRFSGRQFPNYSSELNVNALELEDSALYLCASSRGQGARTNEKLFFGSGTQLSVL.